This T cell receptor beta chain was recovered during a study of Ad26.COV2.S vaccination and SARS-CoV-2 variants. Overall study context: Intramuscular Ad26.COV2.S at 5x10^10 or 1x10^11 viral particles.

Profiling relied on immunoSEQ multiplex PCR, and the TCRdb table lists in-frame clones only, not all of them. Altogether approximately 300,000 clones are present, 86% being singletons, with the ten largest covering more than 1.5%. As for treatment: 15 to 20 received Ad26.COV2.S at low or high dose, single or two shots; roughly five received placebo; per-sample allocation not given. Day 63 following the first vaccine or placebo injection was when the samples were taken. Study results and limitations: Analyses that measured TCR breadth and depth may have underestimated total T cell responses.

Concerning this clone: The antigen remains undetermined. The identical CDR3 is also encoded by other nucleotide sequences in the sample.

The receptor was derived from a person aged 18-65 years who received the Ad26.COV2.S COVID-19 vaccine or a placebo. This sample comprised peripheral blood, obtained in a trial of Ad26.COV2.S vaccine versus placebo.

CDR3 loop: CASSLQGGTEAFF. The DNA for the CDR3 is TGTGCCAGCAGTTTACAGGGGGGGACTGAAGCTTTCTTT. The chain carries TRBV12-3 or TRBV12-4 and TRBJ1-1, with 7 bases lining up with TRBD1. V trimming: 2 bases; J trimming: 5 bases; junction bases outside the gene matches: 2. This CDR3 contains 13 residues.